The 24 T cell receptor beta chains presented below share a single source sample, sequenced in a study of T-cell memory formation after mild COVID-19. MiXCR was run by TCRdb on the 5' RACE reads, yielding one entry per CDR3 protein. The top ten hold under 15% of the sample, which has fewer than 500,000 distinct CDR3 sequences, roughly 23% seen once. What was sequenced was PBMCs or a T cell subset sorted from them (not recorded which). All receptors derive from an adult woman who had mild COVID-19 (a few samples of this study predate the infection). Cell type and time point are not known.

The rearrangement uses TRBV27 and TRBJ2-3; TRBD2 matches at 9 bases. CDR1 and CDR2 from the germline V gene are MNHEY and SMNVEV (reference sequence). Germline trimming cut 2 bases from V and 2 bases from J; bases unmatched to any gene: 8. This CDR3 comprises 17 residues. CDR3 sequence reads: CASSLPGLASFTDTQYF. DNA for the CDR3: TGTGCCAGCAGTTTACCCGGACTAGCGTCTTTCACAGATACGCAGTATTTT.

The sample holds a few counts of this clonotype. The chain is built from TRBV28 and TRBJ2-7; D may be TRBD1 (8 bases). Germline assignment: CDR1 MDHEN and CDR2 SYDVKM. Trimming pared 2 bases from V and 6 bases from J, leaving 23 bases between. The CDR3 is 17 amino acids. The chain's CDR3 is CASSLGRYRGRVAEQYF. The CDR3 DNA is TGTGCCAGCAGTTTAGGTCGATACAGGGGGAGGGTGGCCGAGCAGTACTTC.

V gene TRBV12-3 or TRBV12-4 combines with J gene TRBJ2-5, with 10 bases matching TRBD1. Trimming removed 6 bases from V and 4 bases from J; junction bases left unmatched: 8. This CDR3 spans 15 amino acids. The CDR3 DNA sequence: TGTGCCAGCAGGCCTCGACAGGGGGCAATAGAGACCCAGTACTTC. Encoded protein: CASRPRQGAIETQYF.

The chain uses TRBV6-5 and TRBJ2-7; D possibly corresponds to TRBD1 (5 bases). Germline CDR1 and CDR2: MNHEY and SVGAGI. Trimming pared 7 bases from V and 3 bases from J, leaving 7 bases between. The CDR3 sequence is 11 residues long. CDR3 in amino acids: CASTGIYEQYF. For the CDR3, the DNA is TGTGCCAGCACAGGGATCTACGAGCAGTACTTC.

This clonotype was seen more than once but under ten times. The V and J genes are TRBV4-2 and TRBJ2-1; the match to TRBD1 covers 9 bases. This CDR3 comprises 15 residues. CDR1 is LGHNA, CDR2 YNFKEQ, per germline. The ends lost 2 bases at V and 6 bases at J; junction bases unmatched: 5. DNA for the CDR3: TGTGCCAGCAGCCAACCTGGACAGGGGATCAATGAGCAGTTCTTC. Encoded protein: CASSQPGQGINEQFF.

V gene TRBV7-9 combines with J gene TRBJ2-5; D uncertain. This CDR3 has 15 residues. CDR1 and CDR2 (germline): SEHNR, FQNEAQ (reference sequence). V lost 0 bases to trimming and J lost 3 bases, with 11 bases between them. The CDR3 is CASSLASGSKETQYF. CDR3 coding DNA: TGTGCCAGCAGCTTAGCGTCGGGCAGTAAAGAGACCCAGTACTTC.

CDR3 coding DNA: TGTGCCAGCAGTTTACGACTAGACTCGGGCGGCGAGCAGTACTTC. It translates to CASSLRLDSGGEQYF. The chain combines TRBV27 with TRBJ2-7; possible D gene TRBD2, 6 bases. Germline V gene sequence: CDR1 MNHEY, CDR2 SMNVEV (reference sequence). This CDR3 contains 15 residues. V gave up 2 bases and J gave up 6 bases, with 17 bases separating them.

This clonotype was found a few times. The V gene is TRBV2, the J gene TRBJ1-1; TRBD1 agrees at 7 bases. With V trimmed by 6 bases and J by 4 bases, 8 bases remained unmatched. The CDR3 has 14 residues. Germline V gene sequence: CDR1 SNHLY, CDR2 FYNNEI. The CDR3 spells CASSAFRDSTEAFF. CDR3 nucleotide sequence: TGTGCCAGCAGCGCATTCCGGGACAGCACTGAAGCTTTCTTT.

This clonotype was detected a few times. The chain carries TRBV6-6 and TRBJ1-1; TRBD1 is a possible D gene (6 bases). Germline V lookup: CDR1 MNHNY, CDR2 SVGAGI (reference sequence). The CDR3 loop spans 15 amino acids. Trimming pared 2 bases from V and 4 bases from J, leaving 14 bases between. The CDR3 region has the DNA TGTGCCAGCAGTTACAGGGGCAGGGGAGGCACTGAAGCTTTCTTT. Its protein product is CASSYRGRGGTEAFF.

The sample holds a few counts of this clonotype. The rearrangement uses TRBV5-1 and TRBJ2-1; D remains unclear. Trimming took 1 base from V and 6 from J, leaving 8 bases between them. The CDR3 runs to 13 residues. Germline values: CDR1 SGHRS, CDR2 YFSETQ. CDR3 DNA sequence: TGCGCCAGCAGCTTGCGGTGGGCCAATGAGCAGTTCTTC. As protein: CASSLRWANEQFF.

The chain carries TRBV7-8 and TRBJ2-1, with D maybe TRBD1 (5 bases). Between the trimmed V and J ends, which lost 9 bases and 5 bases, there was a span of 23 bases. Germline V gives CDR1 SGHVS, CDR2 FQNEAQ. The CDR3 consists of 16 residues. CDR3 bases: TGTGCCAGTAAGGCCGGGCCGGGCAGGGTTGACAATGAGCAGTTCTTC. This encodes CASKAGPGRVDNEQFF. Complete variable domain (other parts from reference TRBV7-8 and TRBJ2-1): GAGVSQSPRYKVAKRGQDVALRCDPISGHVSLFWYQQALGQGPEFLTYFQNEAQLDKSGLPSDRFFAERPEGSVSTLKIQRTQQEDSAVYLCASKAGPGRVDNEQFFGPGTRLTVL.

The V call is TRBV20-1, the J call TRBJ2-4, with D uncertain. With 3 bases removed from V and 0 bases from J, the gap between germline ends came to 18 bases. Germline-derived CDR1 and CDR2 are DFQATT and SNEGSKA (reference sequence). The CDR3 covers 17 residues. The CDR3 DNA sequence: TGCAGTGCTAGCGGTCCCAACCCACTATTAGCCAAAAACATTCAGTACTTC. It encodes CSASGPNPLLAKNIQYF.

The chain employs TRBV7-3 and TRBJ1-1; no reliable D call. CDR3 length: 12 residues. Per the germline V gene, CDR1 is SGHTA and CDR2 is FQGTGA. Deletions cut 5 bases from V and 12 bases from J, with 16 bases between. As DNA, the CDR3 is TGTGCCAGCAGCGCAGCGGGTGGCGTGACTTTCTTT. This codes for CASSAAGGVTFF.

This clonotype was detected only a few times. The CDR3 sequence is CSAGTDLMKLFF. The CDR3 region has the DNA TGCAGCGCTGGGACAGACCTTATGAAGCTGTTTTTT. J is TRBJ2-2 and V is TRBV29-1; 7 bases map to TRBD1. This CDR3 has 12 residues. Germline V gene data show CDR1 as SQVTM and CDR2 as ANQGSEA. V gave up 7 bases and J gave up 12 bases; unmatched junction bases: 11.

The V and J genes are TRBV7-2 and TRBJ1-1, with D unclear. Germline V CDR1 and CDR2: SGHTA, FQGNSA. Trimming took off 1 base at V and 1 base at J, with 7 bases between the two ends. The CDR3 runs to 14 residues. This chain's CDR3 is CASSLVTSNTEAFF. The DNA of the CDR3 is TGTGCCAGCAGCTTAGTAACATCGAACACTGAAGCTTTCTTT.

V gene TRBV5-6 combines with J gene TRBJ1-2; unclear D gene. The V end lost 4 bases, the J end lost 7 bases, and 26 bases lay between the germline ends. Germline CDR1 SGHDT, CDR2 YYEEEE. This CDR3 has 17 amino acids. Written as DNA, the CDR3 is TGTGCCAGCAGCACCTTCGTGTCCCCTTCGGGTGGCTCTGGCTACACCTTC. Its protein is CASSTFVSPSGGSGYTF.

The V and J genes are TRBV3-1 and TRBJ1-1; D ambiguous. Germline V gene data show CDR1 as LGHDT and CDR2 as YNNKEL (reference sequence). The ends were cut back, 7 bases at V and 0 bases at J, with 9 bases in the middle. This CDR3 has 13 residues. CDR3 DNA sequence: TGTGCCAGCAAGGCGGCCCTGAACACTGAAGCTTTCTTT. Translation gives CASKAALNTEAFF.

This clonotype was detected a few times. This chain uses TRBV2 with TRBJ2-7; a weak D match, TRBD1 (6 bases). The CDR3 has 13 amino acids. The V end lost 8 bases, the J end lost 2 bases, and 13 bases lay between the germline ends. Germline CDR1 SNHLY, CDR2 FYNNEI. This CDR3 is CASGGQGAYEQYF. In nucleotides, the CDR3 is TGTGCCAGCGGGGGACAAGGCGCCTACGAGCAGTACTTC.

This clonotype was seen more than once but under ten times. The rearrangement joins TRBV3-1 to TRBJ1-5; D remains unclear. Germline V lookup: CDR1 LGHDT, CDR2 YNNKEL (reference sequence). The V gene lost 0 bases and the J gene lost 9 bases, with 12 bases spanning the gap. CDR3 length: 14 residues. CDR3 nucleotides: TGTGCCAGCAGCCAAGATTCTTCGGCCAGGCCCCAGCATTTT. It is translated as CASSQDSSARPQHF.

This clonotype was seen more than once but under ten times. CDR3 sequence (DNA): TGCGCCAGCAGCTTGACAGGGGAGAGGATCTACGAGCAGTACTTC. Translated, it gives CASSLTGERIYEQYF. The genes are TRBV5-1 and TRBJ2-7; 7 bases agree with TRBD1. V shed 1 base, J shed 3 bases, and the junction held 7 bases outside the gene matches. CDR1 is SGHRS, CDR2 YFSETQ, per germline. This CDR3 is 15 amino acids long.

This chain uses TRBV4-2 with TRBJ1-3; TRBD1 is a possible D gene (6 bases). The CDR3 covers 18 residues. The ends were cut back, 3 bases at V and 2 bases at J, with 20 bases in the middle. The germline V gene encodes CDR1 LGHNA and CDR2 YNFKEQ. The CDR3: CASSQARDIRRPGNTIYF. CDR3 in DNA: TGTGCCAGCAGCCAGGCCCGGGACATTCGGCGCCCTGGAAACACCATATATTTT.

The rearrangement uses TRBV20-1 and TRBJ1-6; D is undetermined. Germline V gene sequence: CDR1 DFQATT, CDR2 SNEGSKA (reference sequence). This CDR3 has 16 residues. Trimming took 2 bases from V and 8 from J, leaving 19 bases between them. The CDR3 is CSARTTGPLGDSPLHF. As DNA, the CDR3 is TGCAGTGCTAGAACCACCGGACCTCTCGGGGATTCACCCCTCCACTTT.

The rearrangement links TRBV11-3 to TRBJ2-3; D remains ambiguous. The CDR3 covers 12 residues. Germline CDR1 and CDR2: SGHNT and YENEEA. The germline V and J ends were trimmed by 4 bases and 7 bases, with 9 bases remaining between them. In nucleotides, the CDR3 is TGTGCCAGCAGCTCGGCCCAGAATACGCAGTATTTT. Translation: CASSSAQNTQYF.

This chain uses TRBV24-1 with TRBJ2-2; D uncertain. The CDR3 length is 14 residues. From germline, CDR1 is KGHDR and CDR2 SFDVKD. V was clipped by 2 bases and J by 1 base, with 4 bases between them. The CDR3 is CATSDWKNTGELFF. Here the CDR3 DNA reads TGTGCCACCAGTGATTGGAAGAACACCGGGGAGCTGTTTTTT.